The rows below give T cell receptor beta chains drawn from one sample of a study of blood T cell repertoires in COVID-19. Sequenced by immunoSEQ multiplex PCR; TCRdb stores in-frame clones only, minus some. The table includes about 95,000 clones, roughly 76% detected once. Input material: peripheral blood. All receptors come from a man aged 80 or over with COVID-19, enrolled during active disease. The CDR3 runs from the conserved cysteine through the conserved F or W. A D gene is named only where the DNA matches it firmly. Clone size is not always given. Where it is, it says once, few, many or a class for expanded clones.

j_call v_call clone_size d_call cdr3_nt cdr3_aa
TRBJ1-2 TRBV7-2 . . TGTGCCAGCAGCTTAGCCGGGGGATTTGGCTACACCTTC CASSLAGGFGYTF
TRBJ2-7 TRBV2 . . TGTGCCAGCAGTCCTAGCAGAGTGAACGAGCAGTACTTC CASSPSRVNEQYF
TRBJ1-3 TRBV5-4 . . TGTGCCAGCAGCTTGTTCTTGGAGAGCACCATATATTTT CASSLFLESTIYF
TRBJ2-5 TRBV7-2 . TRBD2 TGTGCCAGCAGCCCCTTTCGGACTAGCGGGGGGCAAGAGACCCAGTACTTC CASSPFRTSGGQETQYF
TRBJ1-1 TRBV2 . TRBD1 TGTGCCAGCAGTAAACAGGGGGGAGTTACTGAAGCTTTCTTT CASSKQGGVTEAFF
TRBJ2-2 TRBV5-1 . . TGCGCCAGCAGCCCAGACTCCGGACTCACCGGGGAGCTGTTTTTT CASSPDSGLTGELFF
TRBJ1-1 TRBV10-3 . . TGTGCCAGCCATACTCCCCCGAACACTGAAGCTTTCTTT CASHTPPNTEAFF
TRBJ1-1 TRBV28 once TRBD1 TGTGCCAGCAGCCAGACAGGGTTTATCGTTGAAACTGAAGCTTTCTTT CASSQTGFIVETEAFF
TRBJ1-1 TRBV6-2/TRBV6-3 . TRBD1 TGTGCCAGCAGTTCCCCCTGGACAGGGCCCTCGAACACTGAAGCTTTCTTT CASSSPWTGPSNTEAFF
TRBJ1-5 TRBV30 . TRBD1 TGTGCCTGGAGGTCCGGGACAGGGCTGGGCAATCAGCCCCAGCATTTT CAWRSGTGLGNQPQHF
TRBJ1-2 TRBV18 . TRBD1 TGTGCCAGCTCACCCAGCTCCGGGACAGGGGAGGGTGGCGGCTATGGCTACACCTTC CASSPSSGTGEGGGYGYTF
TRBJ1-6 TRBV19 . TRBD1 TGTGCCAGTAGTATAGAGACAGGGGTCCGTAATTCACCCCTCCACTTT CASSIETGVRNSPLHF
TRBJ1-1 TRBV4-1 . . TGCGCCAGCAGCCAAGTGGGCGTACCGAACACTGAAGCTTTCTTT CASSQVGVPNTEAFF
TRBJ2-5 TRBV5-6 . . TGTGCCAGCAGCTTGATGACAACCCAAGAGACCCAGTACTTC CASSLMTTQETQYF
TRBJ1-3 TRBV14 few TRBD1 TGTGCCAGCAGGCTGACAGGGGGCTCGTACACCATATATTTT CASRLTGGSYTIYF